This record looks at one T cell receptor (beta chain) sequence and its context. Its specificity is unknown. The source of the sample is a study of T cells in Graves' hyperthyroidism and ophthalmopathy. Germline V CDR1 and CDR2: MNHEY, SVGAGI. CDR3 length equals 16 residues. V gave up 0 bases and J gave up 0 bases, with 11 bases separating them. Broader study findings: Ophthalmopathy and stable hyperthyroidism were separated by a 13 V-J model. Among clonotypes expanded in thyroid above 0.001, most were also found in blood.

Amplified TCR beta CDR3 regions came from RNA transcripts. The study used the HTBI primer set for a first-round RT-PCR of the TCR CDR3. TCRdb reanalysed the multiplex PCR reads using MiXCR and keeps one entry per CDR3 protein. The sample yields 500,000 to 600,000 distinct CDR3 sequences, 15% to 20% seen once. The source of this sequence is a middle-aged man with Graves' ophthalmopathy. The material sequenced was blood. This chain links TRBV6-5 with TRBJ1-1; no clear D. This CDR3 is CASSYSRSLMNTEAFF. The CDR3 DNA follows: TGTGCCAGCAGTTACTCGCGGAGTCTAATGAACACTGAAGCTTTCTTT.